This record covers a single T cell receptor beta chain. This entry belongs to a study of cytomegalovirus exposure and HLA in healthy donors. A multiplex PCR was run with 60 Vbeta primers and 13 Jbeta primers. TCRdb's table, derived via immunoSEQ multiplex PCR, lists solely in-frame clones and lacks some. The data show under 200,000 clones, approximately 80% seen once. The junction had 9 bases not matched to a gene; V was cut back by 7 bases and J by 4 bases. This CDR3 is built from 14 residues. From germline, CDR1 is SGHRS and CDR2 YFSETQ. The chain recombines TRBV5-1 with TRBJ2-5; the match to TRBD1 covers 8 bases. Sequenced input: PBMCs. The sequence came from a woman between 25 and 40 years old in good health and CMV-seropositive. CDR3 sequence (DNA): TGCGCCAGCTTCCCCGGGACAGGTGGAGAGACCCAGTACTTC. Residues: CASFPGTGGETQYF.